This T cell receptor beta chain came from a study of cytomegalovirus exposure and HLA in healthy donors. V dropped 5 bases and J dropped 8 bases, with 7 bases sitting between them. The germline V gene encodes CDR1 LNHDA and CDR2 SQIVND (reference sequence). There are 12 residues in the CDR3. Vbeta (60) and Jbeta (13) primers were used in the PCR. Data came from immunoSEQ multiplex PCR; TCRdb stores just in-frame clones and leaves some out. This sample has 160,000 or so clones, with over 65% found just once. This clonotype was obtained from a man between 60 and 75 years old in good health and CMV-seronegative. The chain joins TRBV19 to TRBJ1-6, with a possible D match to TRBD1 (5 bases). Sequencing input: PBMCs. The CDR3 protein is CASSWGDSPLHF. The CDR3 DNA sequence: TGTGCCAGTAGTTGGGGGGATTCACCCCTCCACTTT. The full variable domain, in which reference TRBV19 and TRBJ1-6 provide the parts outside the CDR3, is DGGITQSPKYLFRKEGQNVTLSCEQNLNHDAMYWYRQDPGQGLRLIYYSQIVNDFQKGDIAEGYSVSREKKESFPLTVTSAQKNPTAFYLCASSWGDSPLHFGNGTRLTVT.